These T cell receptor beta chains were read from a single sample in a study of radiotherapy plus CTLA-4 blockade in lung cancer. Libraries were prepared by immunoSEQ multiplex PCR; TCRdb keeps only in-frame clonotypes and omits some of them. The sample carries roughly 130,000 clones, approximately 90% recorded once. Source: peripheral blood, taken from a patient treated with radiotherapy plus ipilimumab. All receptors come from a human donor with non-small cell lung cancer that progressed on radiotherapy plus ipilimumab. Both conserved end residues are part of each CDR3. Each record gives: clone size, V gene, J gene, D gene, CDR3 DNA, CDR3 protein. D genes are given only for firm matches. Clone size, where shown, is once, few, many, or a class for clones that have expanded.

once,TRBV5-8,TRBJ2-2,-,TGTGCCAGCAGCCCGAACGGCCCCGGGGAGCTGTTTTTT,CASSPNGPGELFF
-,TRBV30,TRBJ2-7,-,TGTGCCTGGAGTTTACCGACTAGTATCGTGCAGTACTTC,CAWSLPTSIVQYF
-,TRBV25-1,TRBJ1-1,-,TGTGCCAGCACTCCGCCGGGTAGGTTGACCACTGAAGCTTTCTTT,CASTPPGRLTTEAFF
-,TRBV18,TRBJ2-5,-,TGTGCCAGCTCACCCCTAAGGGGGACGGGGCTGGAGACCCAGTACTTC,CASSPLRGTGLETQYF
-,TRBV10-3,TRBJ2-7,-,TGTGCCATCAGTGAGAACAGCTACGAGCAGTACTTC,CAISENSYEQYF
once,TRBV6-1,TRBJ1-2,-,TGTGCCAGCAGTGACCTTAACCGAGACTATGGCTACACCTTC,CASSDLNRDYGYTF
-,TRBV5-1,TRBJ2-1,TRBD2,TGCGCCAGCAGCTCTCCTGTAACCCGGCGGGAGTCCTACAATGAGCAGTTCTTC,CASSSPVTRRESYNEQFF
-,TRBV6-1,TRBJ1-2,TRBD1,TGTGCCAGCAGTGAACCCCCCTACACAGGGGAACATGGCTACACCTTC,CASSEPPYTGEHGYTF
-,TRBV9,TRBJ2-7,-,TGTGCCAGCAGCCCTCATGTCTCAGCCTACGAGCAGTACTTC,CASSPHVSAYEQYF
-,TRBV29-1,TRBJ1-1,-,TGCAGCGTTGTGAGGGGCCTAACTAACACTGAAGCTTTCTTT,CSVVRGLTNTEAFF
-,TRBV6-1,TRBJ1-2,TRBD1,TGTGCCACCGGACAGGGTGGGCGCGCTAACTATGGCTACACCTTC,CATGQGGRANYGYTF
once,TRBV6-4,TRBJ1-5,-,TGTGCCAGCAGTGTGGGGGACGGTACGCCCCAGCATTTT,CASSVGDGTPQHF
-,TRBV7-6,TRBJ2-2,-,TGTGCCAGCAGCTTAGGAGGGACATATAACACCGGGGAGCTGTTTTTT,CASSLGGTYNTGELFF
-,TRBV10-3,TRBJ2-3,TRBD2,TGTGCCTCGCGGACTAGCGACACAGATACGCAGTATTTT,CASRTSDTDTQYF